The sequence of this T cell receptor beta chain was determined in a study of blood T cell repertoires in COVID-19. The wider study: Donors in the United States, Italy and Spain gave samples during acute or convalescent COVID-19.

Germline CDR1 and CDR2: SGHAT and FQNNGV. The CDR3 sequence is 14 residues long. The V gene lost 0 bases and the J gene lost 3 bases, with 8 bases spanning the gap. The repertoire was sequenced with immunoSEQ multiplex PCR; TCRdb's copy has only in-frame clones and lacks some. The sample lists about 170,000 clones, roughly 90% occurring once. The clonotype originates from a human donor with acute COVID-19. The donor label of this sample is uncertain. The chain has TRBV11-2 and TRBJ1-1; D possibly corresponds to TRBD1 (5 bases). Sequenced material: PBMCs or T cells enriched from blood (not recorded which). The CDR3 region is CASSLETGDTEAFF. CDR3 DNA sequence: TGTGCCAGCAGCTTAGAAACAGGTGACACTGAAGCTTTCTTT.